Sequencing of this T cell receptor (beta chain) was carried out in a study of blood T cell repertoires in COVID-19. For the study at large: From the United States, Italy and Spain came samples of acute and convalescent COVID-19. Sources were T cells, B-cell-depleted T cells, or PBMCs; the material itself was cDNA or gDNA.

Germline V CDR1 and CDR2: GTSNPN, SVGIG (reference sequence). V was shortened by 2 bases and J by 3 bases, with 12 bases between the two germline ends. The CDR3 sequence is 14 residues long. Original data processing: Reference gene primers were amplified, and this amplification served to estimate nucleated cell counts. Sequencing used immunoSEQ multiplex PCR; TCRdb keeps in-frame clones, though not all of them. For V, J and clone size, that table is used; D and trimming come from the DNA. Here the sample spans around 310,000 clones, roughly 90% being singletons. In Seattle, patients joined the study during active infection and were tracked longitudinally.

Material: peripheral blood. This clonotype was sampled from a middle-aged woman with COVID-19, enrolled during active disease. This chain uses TRBV30 with TRBJ2-3, with D uncertain. CDR3 sequence reads: CAWSTSVQTDTQYF. The DNA for the CDR3 is TGTGCCTGGAGTACATCCGTTCAAACAGATACGCAGTATTTT.